This T cell receptor beta chain was profiled in a study of breast tumors, draining lymph nodes, adjacent tissues. Germline V lookup: CDR1 SGHRS, CDR2 YFSETQ. V was trimmed by 4 bases and J by 2 bases, leaving 18 bases between them. This CDR3 comprises 16 residues. Each CDR3 protein is one row after TCRdb ran MiXCR on the multiplex PCR reads. This sample has under 150,000 distinct CDR3 sequences; approximately 20% occur once, and the top ten carry more than 2.5%. Breast cancer patients provided tissue from their axillary draining lymph nodes. This clonotype has a handful of counts. This sequence was found in a female donor with breast cancer. Some clones in this sample may be carry-over from other donors' samples. The source material was axillary lymph node tissue. The rearrangement links TRBV5-1 to TRBJ2-5; tentatively, D is TRBD1 or TRBD2 (5 bases each). CDR3 coding DNA: TGCGCCAGCAGCCCTGGGACGGGTTTGTGGCAAGAGACCCAGTACTTC. This encodes CASSPGTGLWQETQYF. The full variable domain, in which reference TRBV5-1 and TRBJ2-5 provide the parts outside the CDR3, is KAGVTQTPRYLIKTRGQQVTLSCSPISGHRSVSWYQQTPGQGLQFLFEYFSETQRNKGNFPGRFSGRQFSNSRSEMNVSTLELGDSALYLCASSPGTGLWQETQYFGPGTRLLVL.